Here is one TCR beta chain with its context. Only one count was recorded for this clone. Its antigen is currently not known. There are no base qualities to consult, and no much larger clone falls within one base. Whole blood was collected in K2EDTA tubes by collaborating institutions according to the institutions' own protocols. For TCRbeta analysis, collaborators shipped samples as frozen whole blood, isolated PBMCs, or DNA extracted from either of those sample types. The germline V gene specifies SGHRS as CDR1 and YFSETQ as CDR2. The CDR3 sequence holds 15 residues, the cysteine and phenylalanine included. The sequence is cut down to CDR3 DNA, 45 bases in frame from base 1. V loses 4 bases of germline sequence and J loses 4 bases, and the interval between the two ends is 18 bases. The data originate from a study of blood T cell repertoires in COVID-19 (dated by TCRdb to 2018 to 2021). Concerning the study at large: The collaborator samples originated in the United States, Italy and Spain and spanned the acute and convalescent phases of COVID-19. The material from the prospective study consisted of cDNA or gDNA derived from T cells, B-cell-depleted T cells, or PBMCs. Where HLA class I and class II types were available, the types were taken from metadata supplied by the sample provider, not from assay-based typing. The samples were drawn from two sources: the first 160 participants of the ongoing ImmuneRACE study, and 1,254 subjects contributed by 6 global collaborators. The repertoires were released in a freely available public database meant as a resource for research on the immune response to SARS-CoV-2. Subjects who had been exposed to COVID-19, were actively infected with it, or had recovered from it provided the deeply sampled blood TCRbeta repertoires that made up the dataset. The sample metadata nearly always contained a de-identified subject ID, COVID-19 status, age in years and sex.

General findings and caveats noted by the study authors: How much clinical and demographic metadata was included differed by source and by participant, and the metadata was provided uncurated.

TCRbeta CDR3 regions were amplified from genomic DNA by means of the immunoSEQ Assay, a bias-controlled multiplex PCR. The published analysis was carried out like this. The number of nucleated cells in each sample was estimated from the amplification of reference gene primers within the assay. Sequence reads were collapsed and filtered to measure the absolute abundance of every unique TCRbeta CDR3 rearrangement. For each sample, productive Simpson clonality was calculated as the square root of Simpson's diversity index across productive rearrangements. The immuneACCESS repertoire file appears here via TCRdb, limited to in-frame rearrangements. These files lack a portion of the clones; in checked studies, under half of the deficit traces to unresolved V genes, and the cause of the others is not known. V and J calls plus clone size are reproduced from that table; the DNA served to infer D and trimming. Across this sample there are about 15,000 clones, with 88% seen only once. Of the sample, about 9% falls within the top ten clones.

The rearrangement joined TRBV5-1 to TRBJ2-7, with TRBD2 tentatively as D gene (5 bases match). The receptor's source is a human donor in a cohort sampled during active COVID-19. The sample comprised peripheral blood. CDR3 sequence: CASSPSTEVPYEQYF. In nucleotides, the sequence is TGCGCCAGCAGCCCAAGCACGGAGGTCCCGTACGAGCAGTACTTC.